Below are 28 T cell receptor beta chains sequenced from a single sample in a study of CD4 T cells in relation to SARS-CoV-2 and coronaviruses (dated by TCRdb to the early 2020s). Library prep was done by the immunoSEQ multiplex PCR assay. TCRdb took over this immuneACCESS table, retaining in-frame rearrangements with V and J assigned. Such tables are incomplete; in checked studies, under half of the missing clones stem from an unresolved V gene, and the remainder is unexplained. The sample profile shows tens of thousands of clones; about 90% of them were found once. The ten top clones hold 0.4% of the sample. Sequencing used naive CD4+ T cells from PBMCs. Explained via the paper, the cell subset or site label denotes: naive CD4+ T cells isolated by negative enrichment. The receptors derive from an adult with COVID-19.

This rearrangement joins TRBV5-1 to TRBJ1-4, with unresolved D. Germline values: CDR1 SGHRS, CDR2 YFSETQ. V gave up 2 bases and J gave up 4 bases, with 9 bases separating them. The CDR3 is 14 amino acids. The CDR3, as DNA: TGCGCCAGCAGCTTAGGGTCGGGTAATGAAAAACTGTTTTTT. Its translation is CASSLGSGNEKLFF.

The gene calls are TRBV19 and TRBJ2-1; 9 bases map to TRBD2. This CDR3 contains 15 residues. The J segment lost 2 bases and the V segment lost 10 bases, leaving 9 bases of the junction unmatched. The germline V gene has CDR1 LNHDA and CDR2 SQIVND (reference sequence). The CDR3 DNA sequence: TGTGCCACCCTGGGCGCTAGCGGGACCTACAATGAGCAGTTCTTC. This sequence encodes CATLGASGTYNEQFF. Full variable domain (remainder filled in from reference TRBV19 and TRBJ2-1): DGGITQSPKYLFRKEGQNVTLSCEQNLNHDAMYWYRQDPGQGLRLIYYSQIVNDFQKGDIAEGYSVSREKKESFPLTVTSAQKNPTAFYLCATLGASGTYNEQFFGPGTRLTVL.

The CDR3 DNA is TGTGCCTGGAGTTATAGTGATGGGTGGGGAGAGACCCAGTACTTC. Its protein product is CAWSYSDGWGETQYF. The V gene is TRBV30, the J gene TRBJ2-5; D remains unclear. V dropped 2 bases and J dropped 4 bases, with 17 bases sitting between them. Germline assignment: CDR1 GTSNPN and CDR2 SVGIG (reference sequence). CDR3 length: 15 residues.

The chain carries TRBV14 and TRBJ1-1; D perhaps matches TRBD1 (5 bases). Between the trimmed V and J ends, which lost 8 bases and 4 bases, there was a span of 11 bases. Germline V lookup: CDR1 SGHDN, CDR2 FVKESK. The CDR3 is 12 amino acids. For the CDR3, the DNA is TGTGCCAGCCAGGGTTGGGGCACTGAAGCTTTCTTT. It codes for CASQGWGTEAFF.

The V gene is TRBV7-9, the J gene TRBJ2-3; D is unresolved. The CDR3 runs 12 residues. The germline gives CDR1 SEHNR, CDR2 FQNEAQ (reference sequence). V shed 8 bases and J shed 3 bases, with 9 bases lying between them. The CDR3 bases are TGTGCCAGCGGTCTTGTAACAGATACGCAGTATTTT. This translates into CASGLVTDTQYF.

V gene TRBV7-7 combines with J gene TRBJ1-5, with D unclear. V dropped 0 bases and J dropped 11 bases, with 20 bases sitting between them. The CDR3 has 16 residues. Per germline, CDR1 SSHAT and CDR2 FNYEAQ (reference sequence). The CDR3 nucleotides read TGTGCCAGCAGCTTAGCGTCCGTGAAGACCTGTCGGGCCCAGCATTTT. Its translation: CASSLASVKTCRAQHF.

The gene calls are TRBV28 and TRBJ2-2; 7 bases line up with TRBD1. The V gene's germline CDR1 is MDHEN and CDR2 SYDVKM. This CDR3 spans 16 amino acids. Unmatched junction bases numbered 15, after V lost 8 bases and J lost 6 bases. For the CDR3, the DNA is TGTGCCAGCTTTTCATTAGGGGGCCCCGGGGCCGGGGAGCTGTTTTTT. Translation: CASFSLGGPGAGELFF.

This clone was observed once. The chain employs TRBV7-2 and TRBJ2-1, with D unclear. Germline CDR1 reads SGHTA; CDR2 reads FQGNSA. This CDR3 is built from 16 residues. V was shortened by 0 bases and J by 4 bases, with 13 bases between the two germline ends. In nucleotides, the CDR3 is TGTGCCAGCAGCTTAGCGCTCCGGGTTTGGTACAATGAGCAGTTCTTC. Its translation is CASSLALRVWYNEQFF.

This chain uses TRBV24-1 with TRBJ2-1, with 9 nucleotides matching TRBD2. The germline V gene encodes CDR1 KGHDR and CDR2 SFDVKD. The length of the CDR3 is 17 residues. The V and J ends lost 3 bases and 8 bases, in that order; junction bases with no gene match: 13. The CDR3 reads CATSDPRGSGSAYEQFF. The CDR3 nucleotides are TGTGCCACCAGTGATCCCCGGGGTAGCGGGAGCGCTTATGAGCAGTTCTTC.

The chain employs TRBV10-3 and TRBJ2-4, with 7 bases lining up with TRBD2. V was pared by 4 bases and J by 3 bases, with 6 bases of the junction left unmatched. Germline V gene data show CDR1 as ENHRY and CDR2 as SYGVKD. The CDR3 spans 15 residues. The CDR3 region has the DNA TGTGCCATCAGTGCCACGAGCGGGGACAAAAACATTCAGTACTTC. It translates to CAISATSGDKNIQYF.

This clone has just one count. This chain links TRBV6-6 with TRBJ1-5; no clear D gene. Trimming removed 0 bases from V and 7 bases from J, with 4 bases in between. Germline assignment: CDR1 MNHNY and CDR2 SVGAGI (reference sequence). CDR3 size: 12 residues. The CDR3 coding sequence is TGTGCCAGCAGTTACTCTGGACAGCCCCAGCATTTT. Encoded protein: CASSYSGQPQHF.

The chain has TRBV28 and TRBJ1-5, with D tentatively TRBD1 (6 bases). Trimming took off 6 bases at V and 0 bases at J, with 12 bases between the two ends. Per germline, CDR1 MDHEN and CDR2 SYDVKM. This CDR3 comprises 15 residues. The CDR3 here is CASRPGQISNQPQHF. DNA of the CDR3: TGTGCCAGCAGACCGGGACAAATTAGCAATCAGCCCCAGCATTTT.

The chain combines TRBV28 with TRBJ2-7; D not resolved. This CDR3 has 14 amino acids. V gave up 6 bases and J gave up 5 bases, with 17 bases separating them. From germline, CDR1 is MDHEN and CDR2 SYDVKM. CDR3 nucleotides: TGTGCCAGCAGCCCGGTTGGGTTGAAGAACGAGCAGTACTTC. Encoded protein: CASSPVGLKNEQYF.

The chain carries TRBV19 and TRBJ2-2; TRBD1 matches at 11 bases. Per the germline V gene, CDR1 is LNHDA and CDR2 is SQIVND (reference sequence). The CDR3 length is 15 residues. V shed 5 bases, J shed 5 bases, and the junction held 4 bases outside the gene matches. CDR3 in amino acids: CASSGGQGVTGELFF. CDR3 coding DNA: TGTGCCAGTAGTGGGGGACAGGGGGTGACCGGGGAGCTGTTTTTT.

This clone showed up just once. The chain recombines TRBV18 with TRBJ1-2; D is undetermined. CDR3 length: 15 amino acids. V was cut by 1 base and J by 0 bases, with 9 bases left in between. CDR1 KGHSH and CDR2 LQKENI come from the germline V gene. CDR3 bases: TGTGCCAGCTCACCACAGGGCATTTCTAACTATGGCTACACCTTC. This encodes CASSPQGISNYGYTF. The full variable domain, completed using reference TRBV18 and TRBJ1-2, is NAGVMQNPRHLVRRRGQEARLRCSPMKGHSHVYWYRQLPEEGLKFMVYLQKENIIDESGMPKERFSAEFPKEGPSILRIQQVVRGDSAAYFCASSPQGISNYGYTFGSGTRLTVV.

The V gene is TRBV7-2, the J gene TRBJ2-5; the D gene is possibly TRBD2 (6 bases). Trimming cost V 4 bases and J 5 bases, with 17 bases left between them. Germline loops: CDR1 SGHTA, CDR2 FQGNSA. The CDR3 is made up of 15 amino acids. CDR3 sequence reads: CASSSDGLIGETQYF. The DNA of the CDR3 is TGTGCCAGCAGCTCCGACGGACTAATCGGGGAGACCCAGTACTTC.

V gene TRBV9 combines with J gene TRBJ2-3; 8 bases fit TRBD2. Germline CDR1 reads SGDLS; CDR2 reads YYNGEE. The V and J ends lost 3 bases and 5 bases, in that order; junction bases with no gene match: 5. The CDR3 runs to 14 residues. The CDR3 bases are TGTGCCAGCAGCGCCGGGAGGGCCAGAGATACGCAGTATTTT. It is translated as CASSAGRARDTQYF.

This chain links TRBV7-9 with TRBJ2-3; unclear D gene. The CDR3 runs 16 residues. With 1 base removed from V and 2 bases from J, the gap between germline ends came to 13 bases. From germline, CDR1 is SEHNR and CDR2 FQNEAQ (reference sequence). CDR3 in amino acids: CASSLGTTGATDTQYF. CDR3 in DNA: TGTGCCAGCAGCTTAGGGACCACCGGAGCCACAGATACGCAGTATTTT.

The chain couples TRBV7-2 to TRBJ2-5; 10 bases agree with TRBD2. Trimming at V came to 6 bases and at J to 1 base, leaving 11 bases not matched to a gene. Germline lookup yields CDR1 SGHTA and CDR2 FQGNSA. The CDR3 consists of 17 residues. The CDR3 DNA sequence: TGTGCCAGCAGTCAATTCGGGACTAGCGCGTCCCAAGAGACCCAGTACTTC. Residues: CASSQFGTSASQETQYF.

The CDR3 region is CASRYGGASGSYEQYF. The CDR3 nucleotides are TGTGCCAGCAGATACGGGGGGGCTAGCGGGAGCTACGAGCAGTACTTC. The J gene is TRBJ2-7, the V gene TRBV6-2 or TRBV6-3; 10 positions match TRBD2. The CDR3 covers 16 residues. The trim removed 6 bases at V and 3 bases at J, leaving 11 bases unmatched. Germline-derived CDR1 and CDR2 are MNHEY and SVGEGT.

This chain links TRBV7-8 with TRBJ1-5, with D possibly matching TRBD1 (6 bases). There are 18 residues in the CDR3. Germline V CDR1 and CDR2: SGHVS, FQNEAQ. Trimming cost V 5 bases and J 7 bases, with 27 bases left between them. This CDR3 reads CASSTPRLTGGGQQPQHF. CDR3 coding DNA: TGTGCCAGCAGCACCCCGCGCTTAACGGGGGGCGGGCAGCAGCCCCAGCATTTT.

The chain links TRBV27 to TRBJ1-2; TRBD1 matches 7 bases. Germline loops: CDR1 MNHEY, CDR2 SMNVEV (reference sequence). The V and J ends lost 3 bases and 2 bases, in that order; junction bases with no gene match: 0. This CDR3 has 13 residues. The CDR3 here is CASSLGQNYGYTF. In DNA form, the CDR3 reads TGTGCCAGCAGTTTGGGACAGAACTATGGCTACACCTTC.

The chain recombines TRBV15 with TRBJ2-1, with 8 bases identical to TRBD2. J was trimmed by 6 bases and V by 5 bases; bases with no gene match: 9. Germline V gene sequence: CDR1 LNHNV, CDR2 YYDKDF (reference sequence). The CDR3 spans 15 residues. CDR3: CATSGRLAIFNEQFF. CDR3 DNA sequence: TGTGCCACCAGCGGACGACTAGCGATCTTCAATGAGCAGTTCTTC.

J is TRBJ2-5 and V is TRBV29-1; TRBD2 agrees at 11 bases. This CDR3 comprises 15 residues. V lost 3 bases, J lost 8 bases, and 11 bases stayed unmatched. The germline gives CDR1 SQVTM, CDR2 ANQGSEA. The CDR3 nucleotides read TGCAGCGTTGAGGTACTAGCGGGGGCCATTGACACCCAGTACTTC. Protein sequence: CSVEVLAGAIDTQYF.

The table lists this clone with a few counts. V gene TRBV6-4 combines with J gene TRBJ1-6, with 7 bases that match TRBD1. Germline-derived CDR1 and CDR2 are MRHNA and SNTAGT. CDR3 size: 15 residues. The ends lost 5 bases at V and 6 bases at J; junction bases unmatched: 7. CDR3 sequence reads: CASSTTGEPNSPLHF. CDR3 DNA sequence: TGTGCCAGCAGTACAACAGGGGAGCCTAATTCACCCCTCCACTTT.

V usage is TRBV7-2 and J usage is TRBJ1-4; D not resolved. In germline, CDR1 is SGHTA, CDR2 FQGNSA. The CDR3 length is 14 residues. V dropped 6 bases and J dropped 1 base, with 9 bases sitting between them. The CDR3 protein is CASSRLGTNEKLFF. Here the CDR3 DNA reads TGTGCCAGCAGTCGTTTGGGAACTAATGAAAAACTGTTTTTT.

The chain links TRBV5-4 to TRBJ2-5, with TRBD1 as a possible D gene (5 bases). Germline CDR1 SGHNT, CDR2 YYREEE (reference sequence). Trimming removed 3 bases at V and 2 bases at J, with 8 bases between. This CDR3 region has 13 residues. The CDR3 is CASSWRQQETQYF. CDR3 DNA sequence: TGTGCCAGCAGCTGGAGACAGCAAGAGACCCAGTACTTC.

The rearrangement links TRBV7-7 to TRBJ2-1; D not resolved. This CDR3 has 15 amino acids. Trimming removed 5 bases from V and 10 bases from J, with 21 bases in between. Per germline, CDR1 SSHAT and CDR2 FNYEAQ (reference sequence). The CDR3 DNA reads TGTGCCAGCAGCGAGGTGGGCCCGGGTATTCAGGAGCAGTTCTTC. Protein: CASSEVGPGIQEQFF.